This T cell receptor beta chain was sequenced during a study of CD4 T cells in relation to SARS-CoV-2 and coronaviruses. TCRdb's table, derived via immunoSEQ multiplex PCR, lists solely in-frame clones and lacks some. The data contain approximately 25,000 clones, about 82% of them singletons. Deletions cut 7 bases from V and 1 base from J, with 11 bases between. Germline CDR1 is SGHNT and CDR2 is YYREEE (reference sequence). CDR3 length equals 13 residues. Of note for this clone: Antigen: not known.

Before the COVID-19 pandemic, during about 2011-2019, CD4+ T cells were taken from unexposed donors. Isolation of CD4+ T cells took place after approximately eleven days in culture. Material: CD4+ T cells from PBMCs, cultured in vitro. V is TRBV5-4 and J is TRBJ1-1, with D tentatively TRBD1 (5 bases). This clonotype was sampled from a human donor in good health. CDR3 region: CASRQFPNTEAFF. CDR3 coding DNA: TGTGCCAGCCGACAGTTCCCGAACACTGAAGCTTTCTTT. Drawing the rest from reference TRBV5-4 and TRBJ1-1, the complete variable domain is ETGVTQSPTHLIKTRGQQVTLRCSSQSGHNTVSWYQQALGQGPQFIFQYYREEENGRGNFPPRFSGLQFPNYSSELNVNALELDDSALYLCASRQFPNTEAFFGQGTRLTVV.